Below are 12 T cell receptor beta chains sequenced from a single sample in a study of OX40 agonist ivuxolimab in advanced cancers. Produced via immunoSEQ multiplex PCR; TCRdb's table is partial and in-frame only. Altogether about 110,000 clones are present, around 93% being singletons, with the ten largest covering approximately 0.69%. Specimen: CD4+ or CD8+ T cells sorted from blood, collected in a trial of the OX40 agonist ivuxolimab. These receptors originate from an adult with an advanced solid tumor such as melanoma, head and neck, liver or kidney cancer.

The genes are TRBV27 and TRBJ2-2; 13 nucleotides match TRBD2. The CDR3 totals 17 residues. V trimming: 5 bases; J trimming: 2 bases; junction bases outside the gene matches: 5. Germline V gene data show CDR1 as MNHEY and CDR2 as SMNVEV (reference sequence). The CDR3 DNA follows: TGTGCCAGCAGTAGAAGACTAGCGGGGGGAAACACCGGGGAGCTGTTTTTT. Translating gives CASSRRLAGGNTGELFF.

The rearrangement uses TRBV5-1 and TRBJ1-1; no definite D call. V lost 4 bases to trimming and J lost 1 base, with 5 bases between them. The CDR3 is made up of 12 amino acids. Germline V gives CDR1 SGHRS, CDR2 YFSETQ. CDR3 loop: CASSEGNTEAFF. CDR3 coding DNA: TGCGCCAGCAGCGAAGGGAACACTGAAGCTTTCTTT.

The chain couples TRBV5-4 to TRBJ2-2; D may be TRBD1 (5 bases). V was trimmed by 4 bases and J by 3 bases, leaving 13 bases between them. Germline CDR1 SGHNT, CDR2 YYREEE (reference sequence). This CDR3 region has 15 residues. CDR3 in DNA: TGTGCCAGCAGCCACAGGAAATCGGACACCGGGGAGCTGTTTTTT. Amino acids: CASSHRKSDTGELFF.

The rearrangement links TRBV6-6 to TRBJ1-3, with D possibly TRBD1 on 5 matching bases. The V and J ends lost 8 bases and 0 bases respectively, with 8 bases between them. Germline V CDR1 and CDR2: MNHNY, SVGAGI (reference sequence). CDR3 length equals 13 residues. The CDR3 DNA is TGTGCCAGCGGCAGGGACTCTGGAAACACCATATATTTT. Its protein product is CASGRDSGNTIYF.

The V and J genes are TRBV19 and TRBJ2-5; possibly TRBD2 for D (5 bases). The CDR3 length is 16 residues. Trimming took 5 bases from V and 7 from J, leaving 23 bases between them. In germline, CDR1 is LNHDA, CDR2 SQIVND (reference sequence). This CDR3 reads CASSGGRPSSGWTQYF. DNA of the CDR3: TGTGCCAGTAGTGGTGGGAGACCTAGCTCGGGGTGGACCCAGTACTTC.

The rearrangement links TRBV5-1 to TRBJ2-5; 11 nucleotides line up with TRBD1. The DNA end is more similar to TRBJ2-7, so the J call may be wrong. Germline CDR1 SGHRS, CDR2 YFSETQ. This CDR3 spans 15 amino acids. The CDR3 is CASSSTGQGDYEQYF. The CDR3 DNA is TGCGCCAGCAGCTCTACGGGACAGGGGGACTACGAGCAGTACTTC.

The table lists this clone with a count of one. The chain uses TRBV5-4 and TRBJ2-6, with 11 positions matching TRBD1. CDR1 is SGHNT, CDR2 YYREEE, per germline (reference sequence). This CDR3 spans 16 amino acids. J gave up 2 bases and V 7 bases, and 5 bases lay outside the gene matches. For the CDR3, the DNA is TGTGCCAGCCGGACAGGGGGCAACGCTGGGGCCAACGTCCTGACTTTC. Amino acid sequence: CASRTGGNAGANVLTF.

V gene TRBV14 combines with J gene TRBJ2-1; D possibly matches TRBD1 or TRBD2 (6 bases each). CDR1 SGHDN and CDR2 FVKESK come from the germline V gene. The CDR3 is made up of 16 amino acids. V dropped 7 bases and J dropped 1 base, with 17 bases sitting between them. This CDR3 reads CASNGAGHPSYNEQFF. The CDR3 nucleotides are TGTGCCAGCAATGGGGCGGGACACCCTTCCTACAATGAGCAGTTCTTC.

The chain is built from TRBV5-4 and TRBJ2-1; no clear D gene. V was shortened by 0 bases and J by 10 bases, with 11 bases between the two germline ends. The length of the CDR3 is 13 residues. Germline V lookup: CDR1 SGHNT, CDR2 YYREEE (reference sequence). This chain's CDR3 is CASSLVGPTEQFF. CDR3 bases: TGTGCCAGCAGCTTGGTAGGGCCCACCGAGCAGTTCTTC.

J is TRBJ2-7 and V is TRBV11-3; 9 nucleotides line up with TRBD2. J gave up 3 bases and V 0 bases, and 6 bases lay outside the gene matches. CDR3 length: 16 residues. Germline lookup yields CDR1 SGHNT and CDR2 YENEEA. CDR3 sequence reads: CASSLDWTSDDYEQYF. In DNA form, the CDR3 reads TGTGCCAGCAGCTTAGATTGGACTAGCGACGACTACGAGCAGTACTTC.

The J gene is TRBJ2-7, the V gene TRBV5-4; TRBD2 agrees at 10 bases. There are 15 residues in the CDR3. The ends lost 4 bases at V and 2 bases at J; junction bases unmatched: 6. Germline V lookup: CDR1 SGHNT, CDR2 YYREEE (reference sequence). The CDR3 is CASSDPSGSTYEQYF. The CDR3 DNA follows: TGTGCCAGCAGCGACCCTAGCGGGAGTACCTACGAGCAGTACTTC.

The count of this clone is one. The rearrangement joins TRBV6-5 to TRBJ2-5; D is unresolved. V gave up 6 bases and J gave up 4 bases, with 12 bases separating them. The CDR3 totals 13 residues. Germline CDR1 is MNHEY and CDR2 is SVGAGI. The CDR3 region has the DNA TGTGCCAGCAGGTCATCGTATATAGAGACCCAGTACTTC. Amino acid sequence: CASRSSYIETQYF.